The clone carrying this T cell receptor beta chain was seen at least ten times. Its target is not known. TCRdb processed the RACE reads anew with MiXCR; each CDR3 protein has one entry. Altogether about 69,000 distinct CDR3 sequences are present, 9% to 12% being singletons, with the ten largest covering around 6.8%. Time point specified: patch test 2, 6 weeks after DPC sensitization. Specified treatment: therapeutic diphenylcyclopropenone sensitization with weekly scalp DPC. This record comes from a study of human T cells and chemical hapten exposure. Study-level points and caveats: Healthy people's immune response may differ from that of the donors, who had alopecia.

Germline V gene sequence: CDR1 SGHAT, CDR2 FQNNGV. The CDR3 totals 18 residues. J gave up 0 bases and V 3 bases, and 7 bases lay outside the gene matches. The genes are TRBV11-2 and TRBJ2-6, with 8 bases that match TRBD1. The TCR was taken from a woman in her 50s with alopecia areata. Some clones in this sample may be carry-over from other donors' samples. The sample in question was whole blood, obtained in connection with sensitization to the hapten diphenylcyclopropenone (DPC). The CDR3, as DNA: TGTGCCAGCAGCTTCGGACAGGGCATATACTCTGGGGCCAACGTCCTGACTTTC. Protein: CASSFGQGIYSGANVLTF.